A single sample is the source of the 5 T cell receptor beta chains below, sequenced in a study of somatic mutations in cytotoxic T cells in rheumatoid arthritis. Sequencing used immunoSEQ multiplex PCR; TCRdb keeps in-frame clones, though not all of them. The sample contains about 10,000 clones, about nine tenths of which appear only once. Material for sequencing was CD4+ T cells sorted from blood. The source of these receptors is a woman aged 18-29 years with rheumatoid arthritis.

This clone occurred once. The CDR3 loop is CASSLTGISNSPLHF. The CDR3 DNA is TGTGCCAGCAGCCTGACAGGAATTAGTAATTCACCCCTCCACTTT. This chain uses TRBV4-2 with TRBJ1-6; possibly TRBD1 for D (6 bases). CDR1 LGHNA and CDR2 YNFKEQ come from the germline V gene. The CDR3 length is 15 residues. V was clipped by 4 bases and J by 6 bases, with 13 bases between them.

This clone was counted a few times. The CDR3 sequence: CASFRHFNTEAFF. The CDR3, as DNA: TGTGCCTCCTTCCGACACTTTAACACTGAAGCTTTCTTT. The chain uses TRBV30 and TRBJ1-1; D is uncertain. The ends were cut back, 7 bases at V and 2 bases at J, with 14 bases in the middle. Germline V gene sequence: CDR1 GTSNPN, CDR2 SVGIG (reference sequence). The CDR3 totals 13 residues.

The J gene is TRBJ2-2, the V gene TRBV27; 9 positions agree with TRBD2. The CDR3 has 17 residues. Germline trimming cut 2 bases from V and 4 bases from J; bases unmatched to any gene: 8. The germline CDR1 and CDR2 sequences are MNHEY and SMNVEV (reference sequence). CDR3 region: CASSLKVAGVTTGELFF. DNA for the CDR3: TGTGCCAGCAGTTTAAAGGTAGCGGGAGTGACCACCGGGGAGCTGTTTTTT.

V is TRBV30 and J is TRBJ2-3; the D gene is possibly TRBD2 (5 bases). The germline gives CDR1 GTSNPN, CDR2 SVGIG (reference sequence). Trimming shortened V by 4 bases and J by 2 bases, and 13 bases separated the two germline ends. This CDR3 contains 14 residues. CDR3 protein: CAWTAVRFTDTQYF. The CDR3 region has the DNA TGTGCCTGGACAGCGGTCCGGTTCACAGATACGCAGTATTTT.

V is TRBV10-3 and J is TRBJ2-1, with TRBD2 matching 7 bases. The CDR3 runs 16 residues. Germline values: CDR1 ENHRY, CDR2 SYGVKD. The junction had 6 bases not matched to a gene; V was cut back by 0 bases and J by 4 bases. The CDR3 bases are TGTGCCATCAGTGAGTCGGGAGGGAGTGGGTACAATGAGCAGTTCTTC. It specifies CAISESGGSGYNEQFF.